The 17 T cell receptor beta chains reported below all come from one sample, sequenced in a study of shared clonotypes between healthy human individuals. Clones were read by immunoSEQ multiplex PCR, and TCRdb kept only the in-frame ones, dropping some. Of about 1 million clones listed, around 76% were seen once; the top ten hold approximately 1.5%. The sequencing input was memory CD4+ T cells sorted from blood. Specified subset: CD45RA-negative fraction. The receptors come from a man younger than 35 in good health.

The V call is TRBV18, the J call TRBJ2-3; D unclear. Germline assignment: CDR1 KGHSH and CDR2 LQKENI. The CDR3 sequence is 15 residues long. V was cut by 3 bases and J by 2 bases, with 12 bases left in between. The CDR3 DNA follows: TGTGCCAGCTCACCTTCGGGCAGGCTCACAGATACGCAGTATTTT. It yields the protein CASSPSGRLTDTQYF.

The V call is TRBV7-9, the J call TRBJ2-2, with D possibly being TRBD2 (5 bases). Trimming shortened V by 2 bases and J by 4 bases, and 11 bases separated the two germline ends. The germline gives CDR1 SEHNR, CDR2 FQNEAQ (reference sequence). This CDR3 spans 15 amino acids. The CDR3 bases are TGTGCCAGCAGCTTACCGGGGATCCGCACCGGGGAGCTGTTTTTT. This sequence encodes CASSLPGIRTGELFF.

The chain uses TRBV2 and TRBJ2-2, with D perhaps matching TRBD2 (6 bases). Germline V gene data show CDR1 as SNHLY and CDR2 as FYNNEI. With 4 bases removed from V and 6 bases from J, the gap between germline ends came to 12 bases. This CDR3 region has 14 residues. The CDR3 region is CASSGRDRSGELFF. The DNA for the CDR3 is TGTGCCAGCAGTGGGCGGGACCGCTCCGGGGAGCTGTTTTTT. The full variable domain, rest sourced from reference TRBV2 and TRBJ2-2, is EPEVTQTPSHQVTQMGQEVILRCVPISNHLYFYWYRQILGQKVEFLVSFYNNEISEKSEIFDDQFSVERPDGSNFTLKIRSTKLEDSAMYFCASSGRDRSGELFFGEGSRLTVL.

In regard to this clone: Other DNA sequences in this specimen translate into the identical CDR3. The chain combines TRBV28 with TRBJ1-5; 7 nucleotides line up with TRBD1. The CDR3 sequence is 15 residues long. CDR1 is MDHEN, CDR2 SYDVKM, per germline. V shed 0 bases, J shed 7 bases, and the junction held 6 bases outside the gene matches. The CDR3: CASSLWGQGGQPQHF. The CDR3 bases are TGTGCCAGCAGTTTATGGGGTCAGGGGGGGCAGCCCCAGCATTTT.

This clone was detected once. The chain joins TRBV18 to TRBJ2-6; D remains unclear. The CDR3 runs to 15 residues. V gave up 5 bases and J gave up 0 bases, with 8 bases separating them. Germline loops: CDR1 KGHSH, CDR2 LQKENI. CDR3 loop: CASSRPTSGANVLTF. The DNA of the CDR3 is TGTGCCAGCTCAAGGCCCACCTCTGGGGCCAACGTCCTGACTTTC.

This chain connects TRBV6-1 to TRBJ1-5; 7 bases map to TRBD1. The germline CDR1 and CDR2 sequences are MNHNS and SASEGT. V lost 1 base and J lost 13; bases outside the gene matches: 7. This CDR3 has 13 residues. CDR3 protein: CASSEDFVRGQHF. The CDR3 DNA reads TGTGCCAGCAGTGAAGATTTTGTCAGGGGGCAGCATTTT.

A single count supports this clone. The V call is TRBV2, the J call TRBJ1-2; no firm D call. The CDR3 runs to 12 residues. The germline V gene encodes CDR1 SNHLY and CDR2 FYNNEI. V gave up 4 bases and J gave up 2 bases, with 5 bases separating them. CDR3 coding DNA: TGTGCCAGCAGTGGACGGAACTATGGCTACACCTTC. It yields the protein CASSGRNYGYTF.

This chain's CDR3 is CASSVDPGRDYGYTF. CDR3 sequence (DNA): TGTGCCAGCAGCGTAGACCCGGGAAGGGACTATGGCTACACCTTC. V gene TRBV9 combines with J gene TRBJ1-2; no clear D gene. The CDR3 runs to 15 residues. V was clipped by 0 bases and J by 3 bases, with 12 bases between them. Germline CDR1 and CDR2: SGDLS and YYNGEE.

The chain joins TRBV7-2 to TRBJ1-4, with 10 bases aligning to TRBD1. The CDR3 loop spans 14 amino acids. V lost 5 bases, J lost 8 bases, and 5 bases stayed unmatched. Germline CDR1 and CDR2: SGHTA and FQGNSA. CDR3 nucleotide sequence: TGTGCCAGCAGCCTCGGGACAGGGGAAGAAAAACTGTTTTTT. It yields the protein CASSLGTGEEKLFF. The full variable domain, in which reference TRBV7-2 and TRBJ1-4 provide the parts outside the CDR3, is GAGVSQSPSNKVTEKGKDVELRCDPISGHTALYWYRQSLGQGLEFLIYFQGNSAPDKSGLPSDRFSAERTGGSVSTLTIQRTQQEDSAVYLCASSLGTGEEKLFFGSGTQLSVL.

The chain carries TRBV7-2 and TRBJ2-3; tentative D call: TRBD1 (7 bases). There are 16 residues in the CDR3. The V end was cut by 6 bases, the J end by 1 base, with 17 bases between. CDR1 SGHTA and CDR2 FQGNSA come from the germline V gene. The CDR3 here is CASSMYQGGRTDTQYF. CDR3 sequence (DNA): TGTGCCAGCAGTATGTACCAGGGGGGCCGCACAGATACGCAGTATTTT. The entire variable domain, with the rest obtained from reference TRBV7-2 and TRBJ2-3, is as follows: GAGVSQSPSNKVTEKGKDVELRCDPISGHTALYWYRQSLGQGLEFLIYFQGNSAPDKSGLPSDRFSAERTGGSVSTLTIQRTQQEDSAVYLCASSMYQGGRTDTQYFGPGTRLTVL.

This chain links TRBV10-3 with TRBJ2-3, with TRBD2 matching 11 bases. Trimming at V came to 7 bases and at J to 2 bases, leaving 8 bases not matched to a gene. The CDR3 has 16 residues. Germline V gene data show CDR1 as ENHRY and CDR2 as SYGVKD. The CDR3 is CAITQGLAGPTDTQYF. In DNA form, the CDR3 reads TGTGCCATCACCCAAGGACTAGCGGGCCCCACAGATACGCAGTATTTT.

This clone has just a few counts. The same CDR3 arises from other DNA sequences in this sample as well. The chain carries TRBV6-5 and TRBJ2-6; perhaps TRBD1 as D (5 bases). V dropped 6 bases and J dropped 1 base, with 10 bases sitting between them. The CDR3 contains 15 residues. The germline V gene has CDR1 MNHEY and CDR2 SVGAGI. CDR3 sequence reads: CASRRQISGANVLTF. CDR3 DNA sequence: TGTGCCAGCAGAAGACAGATTTCTGGGGCCAACGTCCTGACTTTC.

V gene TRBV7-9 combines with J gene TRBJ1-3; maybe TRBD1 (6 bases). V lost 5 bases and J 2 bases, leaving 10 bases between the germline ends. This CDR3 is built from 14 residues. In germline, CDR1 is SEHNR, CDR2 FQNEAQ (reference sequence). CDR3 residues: CASSAQGTGNTIYF. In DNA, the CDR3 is TGTGCCAGCAGCGCGCAGGGGACTGGAAACACCATATATTTT. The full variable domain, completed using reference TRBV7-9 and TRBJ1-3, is DTGVSQNPRHKITKRGQNVTFRCDPISEHNRLYWYRQTLGQGPEFLTYFQNEAQLEKSRLLSDRFSAERPKGSFSTLEIQRTEQGDSAMYLCASSAQGTGNTIYFGEGSWLTVV.

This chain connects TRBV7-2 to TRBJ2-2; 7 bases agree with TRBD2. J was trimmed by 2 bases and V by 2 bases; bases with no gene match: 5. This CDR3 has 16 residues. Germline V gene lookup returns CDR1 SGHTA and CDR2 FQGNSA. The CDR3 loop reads CASSLWGGSNTGELFF. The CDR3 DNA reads TGTGCCAGCAGCTTATGGGGCGGGAGCAACACCGGGGAGCTGTTTTTT.

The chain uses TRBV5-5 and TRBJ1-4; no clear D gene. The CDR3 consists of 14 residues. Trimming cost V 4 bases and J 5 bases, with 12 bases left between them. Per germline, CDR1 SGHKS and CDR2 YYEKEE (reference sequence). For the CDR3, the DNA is TGTGCCAGCAGCGGTCACAGCCTCAATGAAAAACTGTTTTTT. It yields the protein CASSGHSLNEKLFF.

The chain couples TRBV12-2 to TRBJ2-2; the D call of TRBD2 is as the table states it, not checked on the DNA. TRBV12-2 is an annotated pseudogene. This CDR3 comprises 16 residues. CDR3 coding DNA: TGTGCAAGTCCTAATTTAGCGGGGACATACACCGGGGAGCTGTTTTTT. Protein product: CASPNLAGTYTGELFF.

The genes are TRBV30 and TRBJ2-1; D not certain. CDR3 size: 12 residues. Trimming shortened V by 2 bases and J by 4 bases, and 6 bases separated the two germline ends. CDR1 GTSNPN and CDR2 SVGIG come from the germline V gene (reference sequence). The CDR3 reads CAWSRAYNEQFF. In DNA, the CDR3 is TGTGCCTGGAGTAGGGCTTACAATGAGCAGTTCTTC.